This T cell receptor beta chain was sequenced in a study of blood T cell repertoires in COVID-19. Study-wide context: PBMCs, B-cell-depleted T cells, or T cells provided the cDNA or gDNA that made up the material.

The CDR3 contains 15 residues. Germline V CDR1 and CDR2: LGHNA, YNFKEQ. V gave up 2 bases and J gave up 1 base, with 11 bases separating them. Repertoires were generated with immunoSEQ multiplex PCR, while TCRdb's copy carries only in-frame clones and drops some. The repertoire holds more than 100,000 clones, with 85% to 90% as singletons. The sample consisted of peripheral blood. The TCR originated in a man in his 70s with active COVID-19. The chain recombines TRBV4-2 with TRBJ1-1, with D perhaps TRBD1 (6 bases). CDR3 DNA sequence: TGTGCCAGCAGCCAAAGGCAGGGGCAGAACACTGAAGCTTTCTTT. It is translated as CASSQRQGQNTEAFF.